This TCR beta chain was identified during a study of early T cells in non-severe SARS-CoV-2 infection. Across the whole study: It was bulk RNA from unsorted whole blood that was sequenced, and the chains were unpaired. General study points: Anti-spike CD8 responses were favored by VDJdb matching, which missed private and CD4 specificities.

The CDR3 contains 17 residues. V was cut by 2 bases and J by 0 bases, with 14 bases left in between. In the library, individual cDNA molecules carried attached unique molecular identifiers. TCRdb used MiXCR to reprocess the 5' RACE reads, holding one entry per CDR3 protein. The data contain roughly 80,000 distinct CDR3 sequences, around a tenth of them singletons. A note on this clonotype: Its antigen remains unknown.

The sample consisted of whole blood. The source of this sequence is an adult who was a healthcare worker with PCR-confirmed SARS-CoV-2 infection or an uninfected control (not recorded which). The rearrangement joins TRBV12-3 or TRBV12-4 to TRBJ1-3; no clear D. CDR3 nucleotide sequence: TGTGCCAGCAGTTTATGGTCAAGGAGCCCCTCTGGAAACACCATATATTTT. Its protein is CASSLWSRSPSGNTIYF.